Listed here are 17 T cell receptor beta chains from one sample, sequenced in a study of shared clonotypes between healthy human individuals. The table came from immunoSEQ multiplex PCR; TCRdb's copy has only in-frame clones and leaves some out. The sample includes about 92,000 clones, 68% seen only once; the top ten take approximately 46%. Sequenced sample: memory CD8+ T cells sorted from blood. Subset noted: CD45RO+ cells pooled with CCR7-negative TemRA cells. The receptors were gathered from a man in his thirties or forties in good health.

This chain connects TRBV28 to TRBJ1-2; TRBD1 might be the D (5 bases). Germline V gene sequence: CDR1 MDHEN, CDR2 SYDVKM. V was trimmed by 2 bases and J by 5 bases, leaving 18 bases between them. The CDR3 extends over 16 amino acids. The CDR3 nucleotides read TGTGCCAGCAGTTTAAGGGCAGCGGGACCCAATTATGGCTACACCTTC. This translates into CASSLRAAGPNYGYTF.

The V call is TRBV7-6, the J call TRBJ2-7; D remains ambiguous. This CDR3 spans 14 amino acids. Trimming shortened V by 1 base and J by 2 bases, and 9 bases separated the two germline ends. CDR1 and CDR2 (germline): SGHVS, FNYEAQ. CDR3 DNA sequence: TGTGCCAGCAGCTTAGGCGTAGCAGCCTACGAGCAGTACTTC. Its protein is CASSLGVAAYEQYF.

The chain joins TRBV5-1 to TRBJ2-2; perhaps TRBD1 as D (5 bases). Germline CDR1 reads SGHRS; CDR2 reads YFSETQ. The germline V and J ends were trimmed by 3 bases and 5 bases, with 14 bases remaining between them. The CDR3 extends over 15 amino acids. The CDR3: CASSSGHTATGELFF. CDR3 bases: TGCGCCAGCAGCTCCGGACACACGGCTACCGGGGAGCTGTTTTTT.

The rearrangement links TRBV6-1 to TRBJ2-7; D gene uncertain. V was trimmed by 6 bases and J by 1 base, leaving 16 bases between them. The germline V gene encodes CDR1 MNHNS and CDR2 SASEGT. The CDR3 runs to 15 residues. Here the CDR3 reads CASSHLDDASYEQYF. In nucleotides, the CDR3 is TGTGCCAGCAGCCACCTTGATGACGCGTCCTACGAGCAGTACTTC.

The chain couples TRBV9 to TRBJ2-1, with D uncertain. Trimming left V 0 bases short and J 4 bases short, with 2 bases between. In germline, CDR1 is SGDLS, CDR2 YYNGEE. This CDR3 is 12 amino acids long. CDR3: CASSVGYNEQFF. The DNA of the CDR3 is TGTGCCAGCAGCGTAGGGTACAATGAGCAGTTCTTC.

The CDR3 here is CASSVGGFGSTDTQYF. The CDR3 bases are TGTGCCAGCAGCGTAGGGGGCTTCGGTAGCACAGATACGCAGTATTTT. This rearrangement joins TRBV9 to TRBJ2-3; possibly TRBD1 for D (5 bases). Germline V CDR1 and CDR2: SGDLS, YYNGEE. V was clipped by 0 bases and J by 0 bases, with 11 bases between them. This CDR3 is 16 amino acids long.

This clone was seen a single time. The chain is built from TRBV11-2 and TRBJ2-1; TRBD2 aligns across 10 bases. J gave up 0 bases and V 5 bases, and 10 bases lay outside the gene matches. The germline gives CDR1 SGHAT, CDR2 FQNNGV. This CDR3 spans 18 amino acids. CDR3 DNA: TGTGCCAGCAGCCCAGGGGCTAGCGGGGGTGCCTCCTACAATGAGCAGTTCTTC. As protein: CASSPGASGGASYNEQFF.

This clone appeared many times. In nucleotides, the CDR3 is TGTGCCAGCAGCCAGGCTGGGTTTGGTCAGCCCCAGCATTTT. It yields the protein CASSQAGFGQPQHF. The chain couples TRBV7-9 to TRBJ1-5; D gene unclear. The CDR3 extends over 14 amino acids. The V gene lost 5 bases and the J gene lost 6 bases, with 14 bases spanning the gap. The germline gives CDR1 SEHNR, CDR2 FQNEAQ (reference sequence).

On this clone itself: One end of the junction does not line up with germline, which may come from a read error. The rearrangement links TRBV29-1 to TRBJ1-1; the match to TRBD1 covers 8 bases. Germline values: CDR1 SQVTM, CDR2 ANQGSEA. The CDR3 covers 14 residues. The CDR3 protein is CSAETDRGVTEAFF. CDR3 coding DNA: TGCAGCGCTGAAACTGACAGGGGAGTCACTGAAGCTTTCTTT. The entire variable domain, with the rest obtained from reference TRBV29-1 and TRBJ1-1, is as follows: SAVISQKPSRDICQRGTSLTIQCQVDSQVTMMFWYRQQPGQSLTLIATANQGSEATYESGFVIDKFPISRPNLTFSTLTVSNMSPEDSSIYLCSAETDRGVTEAFFGQGTRLTVV.

The genes are TRBV2 and TRBJ2-2; 11 positions agree with TRBD1. This CDR3 region has 15 residues. The ends lost 5 bases at V and 7 bases at J; junction bases unmatched: 6. Germline CDR1 SNHLY, CDR2 FYNNEI. The CDR3 sequence is CASSSGTGGNGELFF. The CDR3 bases are TGTGCCAGCAGTTCCGGGACAGGGGGGAACGGGGAGCTGTTTTTT.

This clone has just a few counts. CDR3 nucleotides: TGTGCCAGCAGCGCAGGGGAATCCGGGGAGCTGTTTTTT. Its protein product is CASSAGESGELFF. V is TRBV6-1 and J is TRBJ2-2, with D perhaps matching TRBD1 (6 bases). V dropped 6 bases and J dropped 6 bases, with 11 bases sitting between them. The CDR3 consists of 13 residues. Germline V gene data show CDR1 as MNHNS and CDR2 as SASEGT.

This clone showed up just once. V gene TRBV6-5 combines with J gene TRBJ2-7, with D perhaps matching TRBD2 (6 bases). Trimming shortened V by 4 bases and J by 2 bases, and 9 bases separated the two germline ends. The CDR3 runs to 13 residues. CDR1 and CDR2 from the germline V gene are MNHEY and SVGAGI. This CDR3 reads CASSSGSPYEQYF. The CDR3 region has the DNA TGTGCCAGCAGTTCCGGGAGCCCCTACGAGCAGTACTTC.

The chain couples TRBV2 to TRBJ2-2; TRBD2 agrees at 11 bases. Germline assignment: CDR1 SNHLY and CDR2 FYNNEI. J was trimmed by 6 bases and V by 5 bases; bases with no gene match: 8. The CDR3 loop spans 16 amino acids. In nucleotides, the CDR3 is TGTGCCAGCAGTAAAACTAGCGGGAGTAAAGCCGGGGAGCTGTTTTTT. Its protein is CASSKTSGSKAGELFF.

The J gene is TRBJ2-3, the V gene TRBV5-1, with 7 bases matching TRBD2. Germline CDR1 is SGHRS and CDR2 is YFSETQ. With 2 bases clipped from V and 5 bases from J, the junction kept 11 bases outside the gene matches. CDR3 size: 16 residues. CDR3 DNA sequence: TGCGCCAGCAGCTTCCTAGGGGCCGCGGGAGTAGATACGCAGTATTTT. As protein: CASSFLGAAGVDTQYF.

V is TRBV25-1 and J is TRBJ2-7; D is unresolved. Looked up from germline, CDR1 is MGHDK and CDR2 is SYGVNS. Deletions cut 4 bases from V and 0 bases from J, with 13 bases between. The CDR3 consists of 15 residues. CDR3 in DNA: TGTGCCAGCAGTGGGGCCCGGAACGGCTCCTACGAGCAGTACTTC. Residues: CASSGARNGSYEQYF.

The chain couples TRBV9 to TRBJ2-1, with TRBD2 matching 12 bases. Germline V gives CDR1 SGDLS, CDR2 YYNGEE. This CDR3 region has 15 residues. V trimming: 3 bases; J trimming: 3 bases; junction bases outside the gene matches: 1. CDR3 region: CASSELAGGYNEQFF. The CDR3, as DNA: TGTGCCAGCAGCGAACTAGCGGGGGGCTACAATGAGCAGTTCTTC.

With respect to this clone: One end of the junction varies from germline; a read error may be responsible. The V call is TRBV28, the J call TRBJ2-7; 7 bases fit TRBD2. The CDR3 covers 8 residues. CDR1 is MDHEN, CDR2 SYDVKM, per germline. Written as DNA, the CDR3 is TGTGCCAGCGGTAGCGGGCAATTC. It translates to CASGSGQF.